This entry lists 26 T cell receptor beta chains sequenced from one sample in a study of CD8+ T cells in alopecia areata. Following extraction, RNA underwent reverse transcription to cDNA, which served as the sequencing template. TCRdb's table, derived via immunoSEQ multiplex PCR, lists solely in-frame clones and lacks some. The repertoire holds 15,000 to 20,000 clones, with 59% as singletons. This sample's treatment: oral pan-JAK inhibitor, 5-10 mg twice daily. Lesional scalp punch biopsies and peripheral blood came from alopecia areata patients. The sequencing here drew on skin, taken at week 4, from a patient treated with tofacitinib. The receptors derive from a human donor with alopecia areata.

This clone was counted a few times. The rearrangement joins TRBV2 to TRBJ1-2; tentative D call: TRBD1 (6 bases). V shed 7 bases and J shed 4 bases, with 13 bases lying between them. The CDR3 length is 13 residues. Germline loops: CDR1 SNHLY, CDR2 FYNNEI. The CDR3 loop reads CASMPGQIYGYTF. CDR3 DNA: TGTGCCAGCATGCCGGGACAAATCTATGGCTACACCTTC.

The chain recombines TRBV2 with TRBJ2-7; TRBD1 agrees at 7 bases. CDR1 is SNHLY and CDR2 is FYNNEI in the germline V gene. Losses at the gene ends were 4 bases for V and 0 bases for J; bases not matched to a gene: 6. This CDR3 contains 15 residues. CDR3: CASSVPGTVSYEQYF. In DNA, the CDR3 is TGTGCCAGCAGTGTACCCGGGACAGTCTCCTACGAGCAGTACTTC.

The CDR3 loop reads CASSESQGGGTDTQYF. The CDR3 coding sequence is TGTGCCAGCAGCGAAAGCCAGGGGGGAGGCACAGATACGCAGTATTTT. The chain recombines TRBV5-4 with TRBJ2-3, with D possibly being TRBD1 (7 bases). The ends were cut back, 4 bases at V and 1 base at J, with 16 bases in the middle. The CDR3 loop spans 16 amino acids. Germline V lookup: CDR1 SGHNT, CDR2 YYREEE (reference sequence).

The genes are TRBV18 and TRBJ1-2; possibly TRBD1 for D (6 bases). The germline V and J ends were trimmed by 3 bases and 2 bases, with 7 bases remaining between them. This CDR3 is built from 13 residues. Germline V gene data show CDR1 as KGHSH and CDR2 as LQKENI. The CDR3 DNA reads as TGTGCCAGCTCACCCACAGGGAACTATGGCTACACCTTC. It encodes CASSPTGNYGYTF.

The rearrangement links TRBV4-1 to TRBJ1-6; D not resolved. Per germline, CDR1 MGHRA and CDR2 YSYEKL. Between the trimmed V and J ends, which lost 4 bases and 10 bases, there was a span of 14 bases. The CDR3 runs 14 residues. In DNA form, the CDR3 reads TGCGCCAGCAGCCCGGCCCCCGGTTACTCACCCCTCCACTTT. Its protein is CASSPAPGYSPLHF.

The chain carries TRBV7-2 and TRBJ1-1; D remains unclear. Germline V CDR1 and CDR2: SGHTA, FQGNSA. The CDR3 covers 14 residues. Trimming pared 5 bases from V and 4 bases from J, leaving 14 bases between. In DNA form, the CDR3 reads TGTGCCAGCAGCCCATTCGGACCCGGCACTGAAGCTTTCTTT. Protein sequence: CASSPFGPGTEAFF.

This clone is judged large. V is TRBV5-4 and J is TRBJ1-1, with a possible D match to TRBD1 (5 bases). V lost 1 base, J lost 0 bases, and 16 bases lay in between. Germline CDR1 and CDR2: SGHNT and YYREEE (reference sequence). This CDR3 has 17 amino acids. The CDR3 bases are TGTGCCAGCAGCTTGATCGGGTTTGGGGCCATGAACACTGAAGCTTTCTTT. Its translation: CASSLIGFGAMNTEAFF.

V is TRBV5-1 and J is TRBJ1-1; TRBD1 is a possible D gene (5 bases). Germline CDR1 and CDR2: SGHRS and YFSETQ. V was cut by 4 bases and J by 1 base, with 14 bases left in between. The CDR3 is 15 residues long. CDR3 bases: TGCGCCAGCAGCGCGGTCGGACACCAGAACACTGAAGCTTTCTTT. Encoded protein: CASSAVGHQNTEAFF.

This chain links TRBV11-2 with TRBJ1-4, with D possibly TRBD1 on 5 matching bases. The CDR3 runs 16 residues. V was shortened by 1 base and J by 5 bases, with 14 bases between the two germline ends. Germline CDR1 is SGHAT and CDR2 is FQNNGV. CDR3 DNA sequence: TGTGCCAGCAGCTTAGTGGGACGGGGACCCAATGAAAAACTGTTTTTT. Encoded protein: CASSLVGRGPNEKLFF.

The chain employs TRBV7-9 and TRBJ2-3; TRBD1 aligns across 8 bases. The CDR3 extends over 18 amino acids. Germline trimming cut 5 bases from V and 1 base from J; bases unmatched to any gene: 14. Germline V gives CDR1 SEHNR, CDR2 FQNEAQ (reference sequence). The CDR3: CASSRPGTGFEGTDTQYF. CDR3 DNA: TGTGCCAGCAGCCGACCCGGGACAGGTTTTGAGGGCACAGATACGCAGTATTTT.

This clone was counted a single time. This chain uses TRBV30 with TRBJ2-3; a possible D gene is TRBD1 (5 bases). The V end lost 0 bases, the J end lost 5 bases, and 15 bases lay between the germline ends. The V gene's germline CDR1 is GTSNPN and CDR2 SVGIG (reference sequence). This CDR3 has 15 residues. DNA of the CDR3: TGTGCCTGGAGTGTTGGGAACTCCCAGGGAGATACGCAGTATTTT. Residues: CAWSVGNSQGDTQYF.

This clone was detected a few times. The chain is built from TRBV28 and TRBJ2-7; 7 bases line up with TRBD1. J was trimmed by 4 bases and V by 5 bases; bases with no gene match: 11. CDR3 length: 15 amino acids. Germline CDR1 and CDR2: MDHEN and SYDVKM. The CDR3 coding sequence is TGTGCCAGCAGTCCACGACAGGGAATCTTATACGAGCAGTACTTC. As protein: CASSPRQGILYEQYF.

The chain recombines TRBV7-9 with TRBJ1-2, with D tentatively TRBD1 (5 bases). CDR1 SEHNR and CDR2 FQNEAQ come from the germline V gene (reference sequence). With 2 bases removed from V and 0 bases from J, the gap between germline ends came to 10 bases. This CDR3 contains 15 residues. This CDR3 reads CASSLWDGPNYGYTF. DNA of the CDR3: TGTGCCAGCAGCTTATGGGACGGCCCTAACTATGGCTACACCTTC.

This chain uses TRBV4-3 with TRBJ2-7; TRBD1 might be the D (5 bases). The length of the CDR3 is 16 residues. Germline V gene lookup returns CDR1 LGHNA and CDR2 YSLEER. The V end lost 2 bases, the J end lost 1 base, and 15 bases lay between the germline ends. The CDR3 loop is CASSQHLPTASYEQYF. CDR3 DNA: TGCGCCAGCAGCCAACACCTACCGACAGCTTCCTACGAGCAGTACTTC.

The chain is built from TRBV7-2 and TRBJ2-7, with D uncertain. The CDR3 runs to 11 residues. Germline values: CDR1 SGHTA, CDR2 FQGNSA. V was shortened by 5 bases and J by 2 bases, with 4 bases between the two germline ends. CDR3 sequence reads: CASSPAYEQYF. DNA of the CDR3: TGTGCCAGCAGCCCCGCCTACGAGCAGTACTTC.

This clone was counted once. The chain uses TRBV7-2 and TRBJ1-2; D not certain. Germline CDR1 reads SGHTA; CDR2 reads FQGNSA. The CDR3 covers 15 residues. V was trimmed by 5 bases and J by 4 bases, leaving 17 bases between them. The CDR3 sequence: CASSPQYGRGYGYTF. In DNA, the CDR3 is TGTGCCAGCAGCCCTCAATATGGACGAGGCTATGGCTACACCTTC.

This clone was counted between two and nine times. V gene TRBV7-8 combines with J gene TRBJ2-7; D not resolved. The CDR3 sequence is 13 residues long. Germline V lookup: CDR1 SGHVS, CDR2 FQNEAQ. The germline V and J ends were trimmed by 3 bases and 3 bases, with 9 bases remaining between them. CDR3 DNA sequence: TGTGCCAGCAGCTTCCCCCCCATCTACGAGCAGTACTTC. Protein product: CASSFPPIYEQYF.

The chain joins TRBV10-3 to TRBJ2-3; D is perhaps TRBD1 (6 bases). The CDR3 covers 17 residues. Trimming stripped 2 bases from V and 3 bases from J, with 18 bases between. Per germline, CDR1 ENHRY and CDR2 SYGVKD. CDR3 loop: CAISEDRSAFGTDTQYF. CDR3 coding DNA: TGTGCCATCAGTGAGGACAGGTCCGCTTTTGGAACAGATACGCAGTATTTT.

The chain employs TRBV7-2 and TRBJ2-5; 8 bases align to TRBD2. This CDR3 is 14 amino acids long. V was pared by 1 base and J by 5 bases, with 3 bases of the junction left unmatched. The germline V gene has CDR1 SGHTA and CDR2 FQGNSA. The chain's CDR3 is CASSLGGLDETQYF. DNA for the CDR3: TGTGCCAGCAGCTTAGGGGGACTAGATGAGACCCAGTACTTC.

J is TRBJ2-5 and V is TRBV13; tentatively, D is TRBD1 (6 bases). The CDR3 has 17 residues. V was clipped by 4 bases and J by 3 bases, with 21 bases between them. Germline V gene lookup returns CDR1 PRHDT and CDR2 FYEKMQ (reference sequence). In DNA form, the CDR3 reads TGTGCCAGCAGCTGGCTGACACTCGGGACACTGAAAGAGACCCAGTACTTC. It encodes CASSWLTLGTLKETQYF.

J is TRBJ2-3 and V is TRBV10-3, with D possibly being TRBD1 or TRBD2 (5 bases each). From germline, CDR1 is ENHRY and CDR2 SYGVKD. V was cut by 4 bases and J by 5 bases, with 16 bases left in between. The CDR3 extends over 15 amino acids. The CDR3 DNA sequence: TGTGCCATCAGTGGGGTAATGGGGGAGAGAGATACGCAGTATTTT. It specifies CAISGVMGERDTQYF.

The chain is built from TRBV28 and TRBJ1-2; TRBD1 is a possible D gene (5 bases). V lost 0 bases and J lost 4, with 9 bases in between. The V gene's germline CDR1 is MDHEN and CDR2 SYDVKM. CDR3 length equals 14 residues. CDR3 sequence: CASSLWGGPYGYTF. The CDR3 nucleotides are TGTGCCAGCAGTTTATGGGGGGGACCCTATGGCTACACCTTC.

The chain combines TRBV5-1 with TRBJ1-6, with a possible D match to TRBD1 (5 bases). Germline CDR1 SGHRS, CDR2 YFSETQ. Trimming stripped 4 bases from V and 7 bases from J, with 15 bases between. This CDR3 has 15 amino acids. The CDR3 sequence: CASSVGTGGNSPLHF. The CDR3 DNA reads as TGCGCCAGCAGCGTCGGGACGGGTGGCAATTCACCCCTCCACTTT.

The rearrangement links TRBV7-8 to TRBJ1-4; 9 bases are shared with TRBD1. The V and J ends lost 3 bases and 6 bases, in that order; junction bases with no gene match: 5. The CDR3 loop spans 15 amino acids. Germline V lookup: CDR1 SGHVS, CDR2 FQNEAQ. Here the CDR3 reads CASSFSGDRDEKLFF. The CDR3 nucleotides are TGTGCCAGCAGCTTCTCCGGGGACAGGGATGAAAAACTGTTTTTT. Variable domain in full (rest from reference TRBV7-8 and TRBJ1-4): GAGVSQSPRYKVAKRGQDVALRCDPISGHVSLFWYQQALGQGPEFLTYFQNEAQLDKSGLPSDRFFAERPEGSVSTLKIQRTQQEDSAVYLCASSFSGDRDEKLFFGSGTQLSVL.

This clone is categorized as medium-sized (0.01 to 0.1%). The chain carries TRBV15 and TRBJ2-4; no clear D. This CDR3 is built from 17 residues. The germline V gene has CDR1 LNHNV and CDR2 YYDKDF (reference sequence). Trimming took off 3 bases at V and 1 base at J, with 16 bases between the two ends. Here the CDR3 reads CATSSLVGNGAKNIQYF. The CDR3 nucleotides are TGTGCCACCAGCAGCCTCGTGGGGAACGGGGCCAAAAACATTCAGTACTTC.

This clone was observed a few times. The V and J genes are TRBV7-6 and TRBJ2-7; maybe TRBD2 (7 bases). V was clipped by 3 bases and J by 7 bases, with 13 bases between them. The CDR3 is made up of 13 amino acids. The germline V gene has CDR1 SGHVS and CDR2 FNYEAQ. In nucleotides, the CDR3 is TGTGCCAGCAGCTTTGCGGGGGCGGGTGAGCAGTACTTC. Translation gives CASSFAGAGEQYF.